This T cell receptor (beta chain) derives from a study of shared clonotypes between healthy human individuals. CD45RO-negative, CCR7-selected cells formed the naive CD8 fraction, which excluded terminally differentiated effector memory CD45RA+ cells. Only Caucasian adults living in Nashville, Tennessee served as donors. As regards this clone: Its target is not known.

TCRdb keeps only in-frame clones here, not all; method: immunoSEQ multiplex PCR. In the table there are about 2.1 million clones, roughly 91% of which are singletons. General study findings and limits: It was the non-shared clonotypes that had lower generation probabilities than clonotypes shared by all four donors. Of the naive CD4 clonotypes, about 5% were shared across several donors.

Germline V lookup: CDR1 MGHRA, CDR2 YSYEKL. CDR3 length: 16 amino acids. Trimming shortened V by 1 base and J by 2 bases, and 14 bases separated the two germline ends. The sequencing sample was made of naive CD8+ T cells from PBMCs. The V call is TRBV4-1, the J call TRBJ1-2; no definite D call. This TCR came from a young man in good health. Some clones in this sample may be carry-over from other donors' samples. CDR3 sequence: CASSQAGSYANYGYTF. The CDR3 DNA is TGCGCCAGCAGCCAAGCCGGTTCTTACGCAAACTATGGCTACACCTTC.